This T cell receptor (beta chain) was profiled in a study of T cell clonality in common variable immunodeficiency. V shed 4 bases and J shed 4 bases, with 11 bases lying between them. There are 13 residues in the CDR3. The germline gives CDR1 SEHNR, CDR2 FQNEAQ (reference sequence). This clone was observed at least ten times. The antigen remains unidentified. The read ends 3 residues before the CDR3 terminus; that terminus is restored from the germline J gene. Regarding the study as a whole: CVID subjects had higher TCRbeta clonality than healthy controls, most marked in about a third. Links between repertoire features and CVID complications were heterogeneity-limited.

Equal genomic DNA amounts from CVID and control samples were sequenced. Measured with immunoSEQ multiplex PCR; TCRdb has only the in-frame clones, and not every one. This sample includes around 45,000 clones with no singletons; its ten biggest clones take up 2.8%. This clonotype was sampled from a person aged 18-70 years in good health. The chain has TRBV7-9 and TRBJ2-7; D not certain. Sequencing used peripheral blood mononuclear cells. Here the CDR3 reads CASSSRTRYEQYF. CDR3 bases read: TGTGCCAGCAGCTCCCGTACTCGGTACGAG.